These 5 T cell receptor beta chains share one sample of origin, sequenced in a study of blood T cell repertoires in COVID-19. Only in-frame clones appear in the TCRdb table, and some are missing; sequencing was by immunoSEQ multiplex PCR. There are 95,000 to 100,000 clones in the sample; approximately 91% occur only once, and roughly 17% lies in the top ten. The sequencing sample was made of peripheral blood. These receptors were collected from a man in his forties or fifties with acute or convalescent COVID-19.

This chain joins TRBV9 and TRBJ2-2; TRBD1 agrees at 8 bases. The trim removed 0 bases at V and 6 bases at J, leaving 4 bases unmatched. CDR1 and CDR2 (germline): SGDLS, YYNGEE. This CDR3 contains 15 residues. The CDR3 nucleotides are TGTGCCAGCAGCGTAGCAGGGGGCGGAGCCGGGGAGCTGTTTTTT. This codes for CASSVAGGGAGELFF.

The V call is TRBV11-2, the J call TRBJ1-4, with a possible D match to TRBD1 (6 bases). Germline V gene data show CDR1 as SGHAT and CDR2 as FQNNGV. The V end was cut by 3 bases, the J end by 5 bases, with 13 bases between. There are 15 residues in the CDR3. The DNA for the CDR3 is TGTGCCAGCAGCTTGATGGACAGAGGAAATGAAAAACTGTTTTTT. As protein: CASSLMDRGNEKLFF.

V usage is TRBV21-1 and J usage is TRBJ2-5; TRBD1, the table's D call, lacks a check against the DNA. TRBV21-1 counts as a pseudogene. The CDR3 has 13 residues. The CDR3: CASRGQGQETQYF. DNA for the CDR3: TGTGCCAGCAGGGGGCAAGGGCAAGAGACCCAGTACTTC.

The rearrangement joins TRBV9 to TRBJ1-3; tentative D call: TRBD1 (6 bases). The CDR3 extends over 16 amino acids. V was shortened by 0 bases and J by 5 bases, with 15 bases between the two germline ends. From germline, CDR1 is SGDLS and CDR2 YYNGEE. The CDR3 coding sequence is TGTGCCAGCAGCGTAGAACTACAGGGCCCTCGAAACACCATATATTTT. As protein: CASSVELQGPRNTIYF.

V is TRBV19 and J is TRBJ2-1; a possible D gene is TRBD1 (8 bases). The germline V and J ends were trimmed by 5 bases and 8 bases, with 16 bases remaining between them. The CDR3 totals 14 residues. Germline CDR1 LNHDA, CDR2 SQIVND (reference sequence). This CDR3 reads CASSVRTGRDEQFF. The CDR3 coding sequence is TGTGCCAGTAGTGTTCGGACAGGGAGGGATGAGCAGTTCTTC.